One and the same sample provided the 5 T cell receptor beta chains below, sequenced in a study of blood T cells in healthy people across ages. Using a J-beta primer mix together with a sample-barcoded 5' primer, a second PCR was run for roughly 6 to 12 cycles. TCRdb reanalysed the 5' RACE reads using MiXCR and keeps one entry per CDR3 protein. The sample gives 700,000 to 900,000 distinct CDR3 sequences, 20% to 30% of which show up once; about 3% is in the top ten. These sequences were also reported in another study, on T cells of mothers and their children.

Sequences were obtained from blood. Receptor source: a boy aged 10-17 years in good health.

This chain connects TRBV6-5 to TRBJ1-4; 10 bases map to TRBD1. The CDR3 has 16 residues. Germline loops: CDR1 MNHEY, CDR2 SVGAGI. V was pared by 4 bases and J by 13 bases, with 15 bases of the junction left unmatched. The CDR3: CASSSQSGTGARVLFF. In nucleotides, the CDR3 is TGTGCCAGCAGTTCCCAATCCGGGACAGGGGCCCGGGTACTGTTTTTT.

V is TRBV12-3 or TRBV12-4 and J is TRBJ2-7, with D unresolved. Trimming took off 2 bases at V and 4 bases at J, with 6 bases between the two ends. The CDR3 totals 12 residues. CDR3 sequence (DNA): TGTGCCAGCAGTTTAATCTGGTACGAGCAGTACTTC. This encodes CASSLIWYEQYF.

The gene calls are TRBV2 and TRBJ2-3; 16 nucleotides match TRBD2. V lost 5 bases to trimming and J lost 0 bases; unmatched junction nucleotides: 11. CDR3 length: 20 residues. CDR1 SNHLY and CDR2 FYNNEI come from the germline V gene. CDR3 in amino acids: CASSSPGTSGGAPSTDTQYF. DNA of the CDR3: TGTGCCAGCAGTAGTCCCGGGACTAGCGGGGGGGCTCCTAGCACAGATACGCAGTATTTT.

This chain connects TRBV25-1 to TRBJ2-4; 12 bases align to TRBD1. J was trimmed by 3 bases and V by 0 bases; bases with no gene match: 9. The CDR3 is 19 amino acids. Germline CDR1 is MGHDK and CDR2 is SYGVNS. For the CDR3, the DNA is TGTGCCAGCAGTGAATACTGGGGACAGGGGGCCGGGGGCAAAAACATTCAGTACTTC. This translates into CASSEYWGQGAGGKNIQYF.

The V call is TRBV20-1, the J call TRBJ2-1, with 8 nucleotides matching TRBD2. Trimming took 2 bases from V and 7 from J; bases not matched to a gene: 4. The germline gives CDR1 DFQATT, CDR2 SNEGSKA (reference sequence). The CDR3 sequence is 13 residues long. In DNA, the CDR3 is TGCAGTGCTAGACGGGGGGGCGTAAATGAGCAGTTCTTC. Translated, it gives CSARRGGVNEQFF.